The 16 T cell receptor beta chains presented below share a single source sample, sequenced in a study of a mutant IDH1 vaccine in newly diagnosed glioma. TCRdb's copy holds only in-frame clones and misses some; the assay was immunoSEQ multiplex PCR. The table lists some 29,000 clones, more than 65% of them singletons, with around 6.9% in the top ten. Their cognate antigens are unknown. As to time point: week 35, safety follow-up. What each vaccine dose contained was 300 ug of mutant IDH1 20-mer peptide, accompanied by topical imiquimod. Material: PBMCs, obtained from a glioma patient whose treatment included an IDH1 peptide vaccine. The receptors shown here come from a man aged 50-60 years with glioma.

This sequence joins TRBV7-2 and TRBJ2-3; 9 bases map to TRBD1. Germline V gene lookup returns CDR1 SGHTA and CDR2 FQGNSA. V shed 5 bases, J shed 7 bases, and the junction held 10 bases outside the gene matches. The CDR3 loop spans 15 amino acids. The chain's CDR3 is CASSALGTGKYTQYF. In DNA form, the CDR3 reads TGTGCCAGCAGCGCCCTGGGGACAGGGAAGTATACGCAGTATTTT.

This clone has a handful of counts. The chain joins TRBV25-1 to TRBJ1-1; maybe TRBD1 (5 bases). This CDR3 region has 15 residues. CDR1 MGHDK and CDR2 SYGVNS come from the germline V gene. Trimming removed 1 base at V and 6 bases at J, with 15 bases between. This chain's CDR3 is CASSESGRDSSEAFF. For the CDR3, the DNA is TGTGCCAGCAGTGAATCCGGCAGGGATAGTTCTGAAGCTTTCTTT.

There are a few counts of this clone. The rearrangement links TRBV7-9 to TRBJ1-2; no clear D gene. Trimming took 5 bases from V and 8 from J, leaving 15 bases between them. The CDR3 runs to 13 residues. Germline V gene lookup returns CDR1 SEHNR and CDR2 FQNEAQ (reference sequence). CDR3 DNA: TGTGCCAGCAGCCGGAGCGAGGCGTTGGGCTACACCTTC. Its translation is CASSRSEALGYTF.

The chain is built from TRBV5-5 and TRBJ2-2, with D perhaps being TRBD1 or TRBD2 (5 bases each). The V gene lost 5 bases and the J gene lost 4 bases, with 12 bases spanning the gap. This CDR3 spans 14 amino acids. CDR1 is SGHKS and CDR2 is YYEKEE in the germline V gene (reference sequence). CDR3 coding DNA: TGTGCCAGCAGACCCGGGACCGCCACCGGGGAGCTGTTTTTT. Translated, it gives CASRPGTATGELFF. Looking up the rest from reference TRBV5-5 and TRBJ2-2 gives the full variable domain: DAGVTQSPTHLIKTRGQQVTLRCSPISGHKSVSWYQQVLGQGPQFIFQYYEKEERGRGNFPDRFSARQFPNYSSELNVNALLLGDSALYLCASRPGTATGELFFGEGSRLTVL.

The J gene is TRBJ2-1, the V gene TRBV9, with D unclear. Trimming stripped 0 bases from V and 6 bases from J, with 13 bases between. CDR3 size: 15 residues. Germline V CDR1 and CDR2: SGDLS, YYNGEE. The CDR3 nucleotides read TGTGCCAGCAGCGTAGGTCCAGCGCCAACCAATGAGCAGTTCTTC. This sequence encodes CASSVGPAPTNEQFF.

The chain carries TRBV29-1 and TRBJ2-7; tentative D call: TRBD1 (6 bases). Trimming left V 7 bases short and J 4 bases short, with 14 bases between. The germline CDR1 and CDR2 sequences are SQVTM and ANQGSEA. The CDR3 runs to 12 residues. CDR3 DNA sequence: TGCAGCGCACAACAGGGAACGTACGAGCAGTACTTC. The encoded protein is CSAQQGTYEQYF.

Here the CDR3 DNA reads TGTGCCAGCAGCTTAGAGCGGGGGGACCAAGAGACCCAGTACTTC. This sequence encodes CASSLERGDQETQYF. This chain connects TRBV13 to TRBJ2-5, with 9 bases fitting TRBD2. This CDR3 comprises 15 residues. V lost 1 base, J lost 0 bases, and 0 bases stayed unmatched. In germline, CDR1 is PRHDT, CDR2 FYEKMQ (reference sequence).

The chain joins TRBV10-3 to TRBJ1-1, with D perhaps matching TRBD1 (5 bases). This CDR3 region has 15 residues. Germline CDR1 ENHRY, CDR2 SYGVKD. Deletions cut 3 bases from V and 1 base from J, with 12 bases between. The chain's CDR3 is CAISDPAGQNTEAFF. The CDR3 DNA reads as TGTGCCATCAGTGATCCGGCAGGGCAGAACACTGAAGCTTTCTTT.

The chain links TRBV30 to TRBJ2-1; D ambiguous. The CDR3 covers 13 residues. V was shortened by 1 base and J by 8 bases, with 12 bases between the two germline ends. Germline V gene sequence: CDR1 GTSNPN, CDR2 SVGIG (reference sequence). As DNA, the CDR3 is TGTGCCTGGAGTGGGATTGCGACCGATGAGCAGTTCTTC. Protein: CAWSGIATDEQFF.

The genes are TRBV6-1 and TRBJ2-1; the D gene is possibly TRBD2 (6 bases). CDR1 is MNHNS, CDR2 SASEGT, per germline. V was cut by 1 base and J by 8 bases, with 12 bases left in between. The CDR3 covers 14 residues. The chain's CDR3 is CASSEEGRQYEQFF. The DNA of the CDR3 is TGTGCCAGCAGTGAAGAGGGGAGGCAATATGAGCAGTTCTTC.

The chain links TRBV2 to TRBJ1-2; weak D call: TRBD1 (5 bases). This CDR3 spans 16 amino acids. Germline CDR1 reads SNHLY; CDR2 reads FYNNEI. Trimming took 0 bases from V and 3 from J, leaving 14 bases between them. CDR3 residues: CASSEAVGGSDYGYTF. In DNA form, the CDR3 reads TGTGCCAGCAGTGAAGCGGTTGGGGGGTCGGACTATGGCTACACCTTC. The entire variable domain, with the rest obtained from reference TRBV2 and TRBJ1-2, is as follows: EPEVTQTPSHQVTQMGQEVILRCVPISNHLYFYWYRQILGQKVEFLVSFYNNEISEKSEIFDDQFSVERPDGSNFTLKIRSTKLEDSAMYFCASSEAVGGSDYGYTFGSGTRLTVV.

The V gene is TRBV19, the J gene TRBJ1-5; the D gene is possibly TRBD1 (6 bases). CDR3 length: 13 residues. Germline V lookup: CDR1 LNHDA, CDR2 SQIVND (reference sequence). Trimming pared 7 bases from V and 4 bases from J, leaving 11 bases between. The chain's CDR3 is CASNPDSNQPQHF. The CDR3 coding sequence is TGTGCCAGTAACCCGGACAGTAATCAGCCCCAGCATTTT.

The rearrangement uses TRBV10-3 and TRBJ2-5, with 9 bases lining up with TRBD2. This CDR3 is built from 16 residues. Germline-derived CDR1 and CDR2 are ENHRY and SYGVKD. V was clipped by 11 bases and J by 1 base; unmatched bases: 14. CDR3 coding DNA: TGTGCCGTTTCGTTCCGTGCTAGCGGGGCCCAAGAGACCCAGTACTTC. The encoded protein is CAVSFRASGAQETQYF.

This rearrangement joins TRBV29-1 to TRBJ2-3; D is unresolved. The germline V gene encodes CDR1 SQVTM and CDR2 ANQGSEA. Trimming pared 4 bases from V and 5 bases from J, leaving 7 bases between. This CDR3 has 11 residues. The CDR3 DNA sequence: TGCAGCGTTGTCCCCCAAGATACGCAGTATTTT. Amino acid sequence: CSVVPQDTQYF.

This clone was observed a handful of times. The chain links TRBV14 to TRBJ2-5; D is unclear. This CDR3 is built from 15 residues. Germline CDR1 reads SGHDN; CDR2 reads FVKESK. The V gene lost 0 bases and the J gene lost 3 bases, with 11 bases spanning the gap. The CDR3 protein is CASSQDWAGKETQYF. CDR3 coding DNA: TGTGCCAGCAGCCAAGATTGGGCTGGAAAAGAGACCCAGTACTTC.

The chain combines TRBV14 with TRBJ2-7, with a possible D match to TRBD1 (5 bases). V lost 4 bases and J lost 1, with 14 bases in between. The CDR3 has 15 residues. Germline V gene data show CDR1 as SGHDN and CDR2 as FVKESK. The CDR3 sequence is CASSRLIDRSYEQYF. CDR3 coding DNA: TGTGCCAGCAGCCGGTTAATAGACAGATCCTACGAGCAGTACTTC. The variable domain in full, with the rest retrieved from reference TRBV14 and TRBJ2-7, is EAGVTQFPSHSVIEKGQTVTLRCDPISGHDNLYWYRRVMGKEIKFLLHFVKESKQDESGMPNNRFLAERTGGTYSTLKVQPAELEDSGVYFCASSRLIDRSYEQYFGPGTRLTVT.